The 20 T cell receptor beta chains presented below share a single source sample, sequenced in a study of blood T cell repertoires in COVID-19. Sequencing used immunoSEQ multiplex PCR; TCRdb keeps in-frame clones, though not all of them. In the table there are over 350,000 clones, roughly 90% of which are singletons. Sequenced input: PBMCs or T cells enriched from blood (not recorded which). These receptors originate from a woman aged 25 to 39 with acute COVID-19.

This chain uses TRBV25-1 with TRBJ1-2, with D possibly matching TRBD1 (6 bases). Trimming removed 3 bases at V and 6 bases at J, with 8 bases between. Per the germline V gene, CDR1 is MGHDK and CDR2 is SYGVNS. CDR3 size: 12 residues. CDR3 coding DNA: TGTGCCAGCAGTGACAGGGGAAATGGCTACACCTTC. Residues: CASSDRGNGYTF.

The chain has TRBV30 and TRBJ1-5; the match to TRBD1 covers 7 bases. V trimming: 1 base; J trimming: 5 bases; junction bases outside the gene matches: 5. The CDR3 sequence is 14 residues long. Germline CDR1 and CDR2: GTSNPN and SVGIG (reference sequence). The CDR3 coding sequence is TGTGCCTGGAGTGGGACAGGTCGTTATCAGCCCCAGCATTTT. It is translated as CAWSGTGRYQPQHF.

The chain joins TRBV6-4 to TRBJ1-1, with D maybe TRBD1 (6 bases). The CDR3 covers 13 residues. Germline CDR1 MRHNA, CDR2 SNTAGT. The V end was cut by 6 bases, the J end by 1 base, with 9 bases between. DNA for the CDR3: TGTGCCAGCAGAGTAGGGGGGAACACTGAAGCTTTCTTT. Translating gives CASRVGGNTEAFF.

This chain links TRBV7-9 with TRBJ1-1, with a tentative D call TRBD1 (6 bases). Trimming removed 9 bases from V and 1 base from J, with 18 bases in between. CDR1 is SEHNR and CDR2 is FQNEAQ in the germline V gene (reference sequence). This CDR3 contains 15 residues. The CDR3 reads CASSGEGRWNTEAFF. In DNA form, the CDR3 reads TGTGCCAGTTCAGGGGAGGGCCGATGGAACACTGAAGCTTTCTTT.

This clone appeared once. The gene calls are TRBV5-4 and TRBJ2-1; D is possibly TRBD2 (5 bases). Germline CDR1 and CDR2: SGHNT and YYREEE (reference sequence). With 1 base removed from V and 8 bases from J, the gap between germline ends came to 13 bases. The CDR3 has 14 residues. The CDR3 protein is CASSLTTSRDEQFF. The DNA for the CDR3 is TGTGCCAGCAGCTTGACTACTAGTAGGGATGAGCAGTTCTTC. The full variable domain, with the rest looked up from reference TRBV5-4 and TRBJ2-1, is ETGVTQSPTHLIKTRGQQVTLRCSSQSGHNTVSWYQQALGQGPQFIFQYYREEENGRGNFPPRFSGLQFPNYSSELNVNALELDDSALYLCASSLTTSRDEQFFGPGTRLTVL.

The CDR3 nucleotides are TGTGCCAGCAGCACCCGGACAGGTACTGAAGCTTTCTTT. Protein product: CASSTRTGTEAFF. The rearrangement joins TRBV7-6 to TRBJ1-1; 7 bases line up with TRBD1. Trimming removed 5 bases from V and 5 bases from J; junction bases left unmatched: 5. The CDR3 covers 13 residues. Looked up from germline, CDR1 is SGHVS and CDR2 is FNYEAQ. The full variable domain, rest sourced from reference TRBV7-6 and TRBJ1-1, is GAGVSQSPRYKVTKRGQDVALRCDPISGHVSLYWYRQALGQGPEFLTYFNYEAQQDKSGLPNDRFSAERPEGSISTLTIQRTEQRDSAMYRCASSTRTGTEAFFGQGTRLTVV.

The table lists this clone with a count of one. The V call is TRBV19, the J call TRBJ1-6; maybe TRBD1 (6 bases). Between the trimmed V and J ends, which lost 5 bases and 6 bases, there was a span of 8 bases. Germline lookup yields CDR1 LNHDA and CDR2 SQIVND (reference sequence). The CDR3 runs to 13 residues. The CDR3 is CASSEGVNSPLHF. The DNA of the CDR3 is TGTGCCAGTAGTGAGGGGGTTAATTCACCCCTCCACTTT.

The CDR3 nucleotides read TGTGCCACACATGATCCAGGCACTGAAGCTTTCTTT. Amino acids: CATHDPGTEAFF. The rearrangement joins TRBV10-3 to TRBJ1-1; D gene ambiguous. Germline CDR1 ENHRY, CDR2 SYGVKD. The CDR3 is 12 residues long. Trimming took off 10 bases at V and 4 bases at J, with 13 bases between the two ends.

About this clone: Other nucleotide sequences in the sample specify the same CDR3. The chain uses TRBV18 and TRBJ1-2; a possible D gene is TRBD1 (6 bases). V was trimmed by 6 bases and J by 2 bases, leaving 13 bases between them. Per the germline V gene, CDR1 is KGHSH and CDR2 is LQKENI. The CDR3 spans 14 residues. The CDR3 loop reads CASSPSDRNYGYTF. CDR3 DNA sequence: TGTGCCAGCTCTCCTTCAGACAGGAACTATGGCTACACCTTC.

The rearrangement uses TRBV7-2 and TRBJ1-5; D unclear. The CDR3 has 13 residues. Germline loops: CDR1 SGHTA, CDR2 FQGNSA. Trimming shortened V by 0 bases and J by 7 bases, and 7 bases separated the two germline ends. CDR3 amino acids: CASSLARYQPQHF. For the CDR3, the DNA is TGTGCCAGCAGCTTAGCGCGGTACCAGCCCCAGCATTTT. Drawing the rest from reference TRBV7-2 and TRBJ1-5, the complete variable domain is GAGVSQSPSNKVTEKGKDVELRCDPISGHTALYWYRQSLGQGLEFLIYFQGNSAPDKSGLPSDRFSAERTGGSVSTLTIQRTQQEDSAVYLCASSLARYQPQHFGDGTRLSIL.

The chain employs TRBV7-9 and TRBJ1-5; D may be TRBD1 (6 bases). Germline-derived CDR1 and CDR2 are SEHNR and FQNEAQ (reference sequence). CDR3 length: 14 residues. Deletions cut 3 bases from V and 5 bases from J, with 11 bases between. CDR3 in DNA: TGTGCCAGCAGCTTGACAGGAGGCCATCAGCCCCAGCATTTT. Its protein is CASSLTGGHQPQHF.

The J gene is TRBJ2-1, the V gene TRBV5-4; TRBD2 aligns across 9 bases. CDR1 and CDR2 from the germline V gene are SGHNT and YYREEE (reference sequence). After removal of 1 base from V and 8 bases from J, the junction contained 7 bases not matched to a gene. The CDR3 runs to 15 residues. The DNA for the CDR3 is TGTGCCAGCAGCTTGTCGGCGGGGGGGCCTCATGAGCAGTTCTTC. This translates into CASSLSAGGPHEQFF. Full variable domain (missing parts from reference TRBV5-4 and TRBJ2-1): ETGVTQSPTHLIKTRGQQVTLRCSSQSGHNTVSWYQQALGQGPQFIFQYYREEENGRGNFPPRFSGLQFPNYSSELNVNALELDDSALYLCASSLSAGGPHEQFFGPGTRLTVL.

J is TRBJ1-2 and V is TRBV6-5; 9 bases are a match to TRBD1. The CDR3 loop spans 14 amino acids. CDR1 MNHEY and CDR2 SVGAGI come from the germline V gene. The J segment lost 5 bases and the V segment lost 2 bases, leaving 3 bases of the junction unmatched. In nucleotides, the CDR3 is TGTGCCAGCAGTTACAAGGGACAGGGTTATGGCTACACCTTC. Translating it yields CASSYKGQGYGYTF.

The chain couples TRBV24-1 to TRBJ2-3, with 11 bases fitting TRBD1. From germline, CDR1 is KGHDR and CDR2 SFDVKD. With 4 bases clipped from V and 4 bases from J, the junction kept 6 bases outside the gene matches. There are 16 residues in the CDR3. The CDR3 sequence is CATSDIGQGASDTQYF. As DNA, the CDR3 is TGTGCCACCAGTGACATTGGACAGGGGGCATCAGATACGCAGTATTTT.

The V call is TRBV6-2 or TRBV6-3, the J call TRBJ1-2, with 7 bases matching TRBD1. J gave up 4 bases and V 1 base, and 6 bases lay outside the gene matches. The germline V gene encodes CDR1 MNHEY and CDR2 SVGEGT. CDR3 length: 15 residues. The CDR3: CASSYLGQPPYGYTF. DNA for the CDR3: TGTGCCAGCAGTTACTTGGGACAGCCACCCTATGGCTACACCTTC.

J is TRBJ1-1 and V is TRBV7-9; 7 bases are shared with TRBD1. The CDR3 covers 13 residues. Germline-derived CDR1 and CDR2 are SEHNR and FQNEAQ (reference sequence). V was pared by 7 bases and J by 5 bases, with 7 bases of the junction left unmatched. The CDR3 nucleotides are TGTGCCAGCACCCTGACAGGGAGGACTGAAGCTTTCTTT. This encodes CASTLTGRTEAFF.

The CDR3 DNA is TGTGCCAGCTCACCACCGGTAACGGGAAACACCGGGGAGCTGTTTTTT. It is translated as CASSPPVTGNTGELFF. V and J are TRBV18 and TRBJ2-2; tentatively, D is TRBD2 (5 bases). Germline V lookup: CDR1 KGHSH, CDR2 LQKENI. The CDR3 is made up of 16 amino acids. Trimming took off 0 bases at V and 2 bases at J, with 10 bases between the two ends. Supplemented by reference TRBV18 and TRBJ2-2, the full variable domain reads NAGVMQNPRHLVRRRGQEARLRCSPMKGHSHVYWYRQLPEEGLKFMVYLQKENIIDESGMPKERFSAEFPKEGPSILRIQQVVRGDSAAYFCASSPPVTGNTGELFFGEGSRLTVL.

The chain uses TRBV4-2 and TRBJ1-4; D gene ambiguous. The germline V and J ends were trimmed by 4 bases and 0 bases, with 6 bases remaining between them. The CDR3 consists of 14 residues. The germline CDR1 and CDR2 sequences are LGHNA and YNFKEQ. The CDR3 sequence is CASSLGATNEKLFF. In DNA, the CDR3 is TGTGCCAGCAGCCTCGGGGCAACTAATGAAAAACTGTTTTTT.

The chain links TRBV9 to TRBJ1-4, with a tentative D call TRBD1 (6 bases). V was cut by 4 bases and J by 3 bases, with 16 bases left in between. Germline loops: CDR1 SGDLS, CDR2 YYNGEE. This CDR3 has 16 residues. The CDR3 here is CASSPGRTASNEKLFF. CDR3 DNA sequence: TGTGCCAGCAGCCCGGGTCGGACAGCGTCTAATGAAAAACTGTTTTTT.

The CDR3 region has the DNA TGCAGCGCCTGCGGGGGTGGGGAGACCCAGTACTTC. It encodes CSACGGGETQYF. The chain employs TRBV29-1 and TRBJ2-5; 7 bases are shared with TRBD2. With 7 bases clipped from V and 5 bases from J, the junction kept 7 bases outside the gene matches. The CDR3 runs to 12 residues. Germline V gives CDR1 SQVTM, CDR2 ANQGSEA. The full variable domain, completed using reference TRBV29-1 and TRBJ2-5, is SAVISQKPSRDICQRGTSLTIQCQVDSQVTMMFWYRQQPGQSLTLIATANQGSEATYESGFVIDKFPISRPNLTFSTLTVSNMSPEDSSIYLCSACGGGETQYFGPGTRLLVL.